This TCR beta chain was sequenced for a study of blood T cell repertoires in COVID-19. Study as a whole: PBMCs, B-cell-depleted T cells, or T cells provided the cDNA or gDNA that made up the material.

Clones were sequenced by immunoSEQ multiplex PCR, and TCRdb holds only the in-frame ones, with some missing. Among about 160,000 clones listed, 65% to 85% were seen once. On this clone: An end of the junction does not agree with germline; a read error may underlie this.

Germline V gene lookup returns CDR1 LGHDT and CDR2 YNNKEL (reference sequence). This CDR3 spans 13 amino acids. The specimen was PBMCs or T cells enriched from blood (not recorded which). The chain uses TRBV3-1 (or the pseudogene TRBV3-2) and TRBJ1-6, with D tentatively TRBD1 (5 bases). This TCR derives from a man aged 35 to 55 who had recovered from COVID-19. The CDR3 sequence: CASSQGRDLALCF. CDR3 nucleotide sequence: TGTGCCAGCAGCCAAGGGCGGGACTTAGCCCTGTGCTTT.